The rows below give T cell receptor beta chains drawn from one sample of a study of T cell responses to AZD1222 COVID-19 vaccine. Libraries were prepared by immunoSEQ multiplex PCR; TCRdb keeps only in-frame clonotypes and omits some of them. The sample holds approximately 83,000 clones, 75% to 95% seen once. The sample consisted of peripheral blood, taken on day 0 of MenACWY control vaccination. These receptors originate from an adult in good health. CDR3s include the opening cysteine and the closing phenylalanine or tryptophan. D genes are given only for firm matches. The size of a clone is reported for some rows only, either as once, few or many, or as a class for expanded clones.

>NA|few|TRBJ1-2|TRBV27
CASSLSMGGNYGYTF
TGTGCCAGCAGTTTATCGATGGGCGGAAACTATGGCTACACCTTC
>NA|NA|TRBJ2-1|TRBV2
CASSGLASGLNEQFF
TGTGCCAGCAGCGGCCTAGCGTCGGGGCTCAATGAGCAGTTCTTC
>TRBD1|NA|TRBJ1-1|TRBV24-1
CATSEGTAYTEAFF
TGTGCCACCAGTGAGGGGACAGCTTACACTGAAGCTTTCTTT
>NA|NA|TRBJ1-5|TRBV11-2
CASSPGQQPNQPQHF
TGTGCCAGCAGCCCTGGACAGCAACCTAATCAGCCCCAGCATTTT
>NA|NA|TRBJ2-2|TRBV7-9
CASSFGSNTGELFF
TGTGCCAGCAGTTTCGGCAGTAACACCGGGGAGCTGTTTTTT
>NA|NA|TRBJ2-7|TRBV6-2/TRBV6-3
CASSLYDPLLRYF
TGTGCCAGCAGTCTATACGATCCCCTGCTTCGATACTTC
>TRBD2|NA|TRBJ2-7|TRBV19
CASSRSALAAYEQYF
TGTGCCAGTAGTAGGTCGGCACTAGCGGCCTACGAGCAGTACTTC
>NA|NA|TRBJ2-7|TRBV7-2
CASSLWDSYEQYF
TGTGCCAGCAGCTTATGGGACTCCTACGAGCAGTACTTC
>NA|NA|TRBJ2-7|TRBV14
CASSLNLDGDEQYF
TGTGCCAGCAGCCTCAACCTGGACGGTGACGAGCAGTACTTC
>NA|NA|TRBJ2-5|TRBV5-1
CASSPGARAGYQETQYF
TGCGCCAGCAGCCCAGGAGCGAGGGCAGGGTACCAAGAGACCCAGTACTTC
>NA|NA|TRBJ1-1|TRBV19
CAVGGGPTEAFF
TGTGCCGTTGGAGGAGGGCCCACTGAAGCTTTCTTT
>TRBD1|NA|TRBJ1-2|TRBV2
CARGTGEDLMDGYTF
TGTGCCAGAGGCACAGGGGAGGACCTGATGGATGGCTACACCTTC
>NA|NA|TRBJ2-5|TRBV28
CASKPLQGTETQYF
TGTGCCAGCAAACCCCTCCAGGGGACGGAGACCCAGTACTTC
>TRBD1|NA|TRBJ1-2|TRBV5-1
CASSVRGQGVNYGYTF
TGCGCCAGCAGCGTGCGGGGACAGGGCGTAAACTATGGCTACACCTTC
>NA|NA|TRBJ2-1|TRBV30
CAWRLNSYNEQFF
TGTGCCTGGAGGCTAAACTCCTACAATGAGCAGTTCTTC
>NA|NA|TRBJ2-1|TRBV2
CATPRIGDYNEQFF
TGTGCCACCCCGCGGATCGGGGATTACAATGAGCAGTTCTTC
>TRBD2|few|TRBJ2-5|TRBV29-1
CSVAGLAAKETQYF
TGCAGCGTCGCTGGGCTAGCGGCTAAAGAGACCCAGTACTTC
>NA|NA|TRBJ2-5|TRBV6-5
CASSYSGTLQETQYF
TGTGCCAGCAGTTACTCGGGGACACTCCAAGAGACCCAGTACTTC
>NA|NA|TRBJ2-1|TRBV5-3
CARSCPTGSAPYNEQFF
TGTGCCAGAAGCTGCCCTACGGGGTCCGCCCCCTACAATGAGCAGTTCTTC
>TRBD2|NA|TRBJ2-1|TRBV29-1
CSASGLPEQFF
TGCAGCGCCTCGGGACTACCAGAGCAGTTCTTC
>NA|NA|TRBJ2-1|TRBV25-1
CASKPNGDLAEQFF
TGTGCCAGCAAACCTAACGGCGACCTTGCCGAGCAGTTCTTC
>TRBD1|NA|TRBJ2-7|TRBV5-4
CASSLTQGLEQYF
TGTGCCAGCAGCTTGACACAGGGGCTCGAGCAGTACTTC
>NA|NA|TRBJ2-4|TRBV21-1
CASSNGKNIQYF
TGTGCCAGCAGCAACGGGAAAAACATTCAGTACTTC
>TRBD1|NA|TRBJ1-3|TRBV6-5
CASVTGAGNTIYF
TGTGCCAGCGTGACAGGGGCTGGAAACACCATATATTTT
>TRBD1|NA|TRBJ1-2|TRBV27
CASSLIQGAVGGYTF
TGTGCCAGCAGTTTAATACAGGGGGCTGTCGGTGGCTACACCTTC
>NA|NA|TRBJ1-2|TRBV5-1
CASSLGGLLYGYTF
TGCGCCAGCAGCTTGGGGGGTCTCCTCTATGGCTACACCTTC
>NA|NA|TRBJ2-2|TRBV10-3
CAIKRVAGELFF
TGTGCCATCAAACGGGTCGCCGGGGAGCTGTTTTTT
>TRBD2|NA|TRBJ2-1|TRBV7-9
CASSRTSGNNEQFF
TGTGCCAGCAGCAGGACTAGCGGCAACAATGAGCAGTTCTTC
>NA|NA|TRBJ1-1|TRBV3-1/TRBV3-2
CASSQAMVLNTEAFF
TGTGCCAGCAGCCAAGCGATGGTTCTGAACACTGAAGCTTTCTTT
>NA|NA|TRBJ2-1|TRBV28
CASSLPPGVGGEQFF
TGTGCCAGCAGTTTACCCCCAGGGGTAGGGGGTGAGCAGTTCTTC
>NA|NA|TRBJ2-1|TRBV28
CASRSERAENEQFF
TGTGCCAGCCGAAGTGAGAGGGCCGAAAATGAGCAGTTCTTC
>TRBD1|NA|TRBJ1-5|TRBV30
CAWNNYGQGSNQPQHF
TGTGCCTGGAATAATTACGGACAGGGAAGCAATCAGCCCCAGCATTTT
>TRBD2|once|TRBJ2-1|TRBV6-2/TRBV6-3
CASSYSGLAGIYNEQFF
TGTGCCAGCAGTTACTCGGGACTAGCGGGAATCTACAATGAGCAGTTCTTC
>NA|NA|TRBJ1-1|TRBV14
CASSQVSTGEAFF
TGTGCCAGCAGCCAAGTGTCAACCGGTGAAGCTTTCTTT
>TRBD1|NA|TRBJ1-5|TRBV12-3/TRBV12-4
CASTGGINQPQHF
TGTGCCAGCACAGGGGGCATAAATCAGCCCCAGCATTTT
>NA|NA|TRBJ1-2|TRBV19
CASSITGIGGYTF
TGTGCCAGTAGTATAACAGGGATAGGGGGCTACACCTTC
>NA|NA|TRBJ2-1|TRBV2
CASKIDLGRNNEQFF
TGTGCCAGCAAAATCGACCTTGGGAGGAACAATGAGCAGTTCTTC
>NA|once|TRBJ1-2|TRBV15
CATSPTGSYGYTF
TGTGCCACCAGCCCGACAGGCTCCTATGGCTACACCTTC
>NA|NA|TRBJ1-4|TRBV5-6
CASSFVGTNEKLFF
TGTGCCAGCAGCTTCGTTGGGACTAATGAAAAACTGTTTTTT